This T cell receptor beta chain emerged from a study of regulatory T cells in long-lasting Graves disease (dated by TCRdb to about 2021). With respect to the entire study: Newly diagnosed Graves' disease patients had taken antithyroid drugs for less than 3 months. This study used TCR sequencing and RNA sequencing of peripheral blood to compare persistent Graves' disease patients against newly diagnosed Graves' disease patients. The study took place in China and was registered as a clinical trial. A total of approximately 35 samples were covered by TCR sequencing, comprising around 13 persistent and roughly 20 newly diagnosed Graves' disease patients. General study outcomes and caveats: Persistent Graves' disease patients showed lower TCR Shannon entropy and fewer highly expanded clones than newly diagnosed patients, suggesting clonal expansion. Only the TCR beta chain was sequenced and analyzed. The authors noted that the small sample size was a limitation that may lower accuracy. The study examined only peripheral blood because the primary lesion, thyroid tissue, could not be accessed. More public clonotypes were shared among persistent patients (approximately 3,000) than among newly diagnosed patients (approximately 930). Preferential use of TRBV28, TRBJ1-2 and TRBJ2-5 was observed in persistent disease, whereas TRBV20-1 and TRBJ2-1 were favored in newly diagnosed disease.

The time point label, read with the paper, signifies: newly diagnosed GD, antithyroid drugs for less than 3 months. RNA was extracted from PBMCs in TRIzol for both TCR sequencing and RNA sequencing. The diagnosis of Graves' disease followed American Thyroid Association guidelines. Recruitment of patients was carried out at an endocrinology department in Xi'an, China. From each patient, around 8.3 milliliters of peripheral blood was collected into an EDTA anticoagulant tube. PBMCs were isolated by Ficoll Paque Plus density gradient separation without further T cell sorting. RNA quality was checked with an Agilent 2100 Bioanalyzer and agarose gel, and concentration with a NanoDrop 2000. There are 17 amino acids in the CDR3, from cysteine to phenylalanine inclusive. CDR3 DNA is the only sequence kept; it has 51 bases, read in frame from the first base. In the germline V gene, CDR1 corresponds to SGHVS and CDR2 to FNYEAQ. V ends up 2 bases short and J 0 bases short, with an unmatched junction base count of 5.

Comments on this clonotype: Its antigen specificity is not known. Base quality data are lacking; no much larger clone is found one base away.

Libraries were made using multiplex PCR. The sequencing machine was an Illumina HiSeq 4000. To build TCR beta libraries, CDR3 regions were amplified by Arm-PCR using iRepertoire HTBI primers. Gel purification was performed on PCR products prior to sequencing. Per the authors' processing: A total of 62 TRBV and approximately 13 TRBJ segments were identified across samples and were used for gene usage analysis of CDR3 amino acid clonotypes. COPE and FqMerger were used to merge filtered high-quality paired reads into contigs. BLAST was used to align contigs to IMGT TRBV, TRBD and TRBJ reference genes, and CDR3 was defined according to IMGT. Any clonotype with a frequency above 0.1% was counted as a highly expanded clone. Repertoire diversity was measured by Shannon entropy, and V-J evenness by the Gini coefficient. A clonotype found in more than one individual was treated as public. The public sequencing data were trimmed at Q25 with fastp and processed into clonotypes with MiXCR by TCRdb, which kept only in-frame beta chains. For every CDR3 protein sequence, its rows merge into one entry that carries the most common genes and DNA. The V and J calls here are based on TCRdb, not the publication. The sample profile shows roughly 520,000 distinct CDR3 sequences; around 13% of them were found once. The ten top clones hold approximately 9% of the sample.

This sample also appeared in a second study, on T cells in Graves' hyperthyroidism and ophthalmopathy. The second investigation adds: Stable Graves' hyperthyroidism was defined as the absence of progression to ophthalmopathy over 18 months of follow-up. Hyperthyroidism patients were newly diagnosed, with disease duration under 2 months, and aged 18 to 65 years. Patients with uncontrolled infections, other autoimmune diseases, pregnancy or lactation were excluded. Clinical symptoms, serum thyroxine and TRAb, thyroid ultrasound, and orbital computed tomography formed the basis for the diagnoses. The TCR CDR3 was subjected to a first round of RT-PCR using the HTBI primer set and the Qiagen OneStep RT-PCR kit. Most expanded thyroid clonotypes (frequency above 0.001) were also detected in blood, suggesting blood repertoires may reflect thyroid immune responses. Ophthalmopathy was separated from stable hyperthyroidism by a 13 V-J signature model, with 85% to 90% sensitivity and roughly 81% specificity obtained in cross-validation and 80%/75% obtained in testing. During validation, the model predicted progression to ophthalmopathy a median of approximately 6.5 months ahead of onset, with approximately 70% sensitivity and around 73% specificity. To identify distinguishing TCR V-J signatures, a discovery cohort of roughly 100 patients was used, comprising 43 with Graves' ophthalmopathy and around 60 with stable Graves' hyperthyroidism. Prospective prediction of ophthalmopathy was tested in an independent validation cohort of 18 hyperthyroidism patients and 17 patients who later progressed to ophthalmopathy. For training and testing, the 100 or so patients in the discovery cohort were randomly divided in a 7:3 ratio. In addition, the study compared T-cell repertoires in thyroid tissue and in blood from roughly 6 Graves' hyperthyroidism patients. After blood sampling, hyperthyroidism patients were treated with methimazole at a starting dose of 30 mg daily, and ophthalmopathy patients were treated with high-dose intravenous methylprednisolone. The libraries were constructed in a second round of multiplex PCR and then size-selected and purified. Paired-end sequencing of the libraries was performed with 100 bp reads on an Illumina HiSeq2000. Raw data were processed with SOAPnuke, discarding reads with adapters, uncalled bases, mean Phred below 15, or no exact constant-primer or identifier match. High-quality paired reads were merged using COPE v1.2.5, and each unique nucleotide sequence was defined as a clonotype. MiTCR v1.1 was used to align the clonotypes against IMGT TRBV, TRBD and TRBJ reference segments. Only V-J combinations with frequency above 0.0001, covering 99% to 99.2% of repertoires, were analysed. The TCS score was defined as the ratio of F50 (clonal expansion) to E x V (chaos), calculated using BLOSUM62-based TCRdist between CDR3 peptides within each V-J. Welch's t-statistics and random forest reduced around 550 V-J features to 13, which were used in a naive Bayes classifier (R e1071). No statistical method was used to set the sample size in advance, and investigators knew the group allocation. The paper reports TCR Vbeta CDR3 sequencing of 140 or so peripheral blood samples: some 44 ophthalmopathy, over 70 hyperthyroidism and 17 progressor patients.

This sequence originates from a woman under 40 with Graves disease. Donor details come from another sample of the same person, matched by shared clones. This receptor chain uses TRBV7-6 and TRBJ2-3, with 10 middle bases fitting TRBD2. Sequenced here: peripheral blood mononuclear cells (PBMCs), sampled at new diagnosis, from a patient treated with antithyroid drugs. The encoded CDR3 is CASSLHPSGRSTDTQYF. DNA sequence: TGTGCCAGCAGCTTACATCCTAGCGGGAGAAGCACAGATACGCAGTATTTT.